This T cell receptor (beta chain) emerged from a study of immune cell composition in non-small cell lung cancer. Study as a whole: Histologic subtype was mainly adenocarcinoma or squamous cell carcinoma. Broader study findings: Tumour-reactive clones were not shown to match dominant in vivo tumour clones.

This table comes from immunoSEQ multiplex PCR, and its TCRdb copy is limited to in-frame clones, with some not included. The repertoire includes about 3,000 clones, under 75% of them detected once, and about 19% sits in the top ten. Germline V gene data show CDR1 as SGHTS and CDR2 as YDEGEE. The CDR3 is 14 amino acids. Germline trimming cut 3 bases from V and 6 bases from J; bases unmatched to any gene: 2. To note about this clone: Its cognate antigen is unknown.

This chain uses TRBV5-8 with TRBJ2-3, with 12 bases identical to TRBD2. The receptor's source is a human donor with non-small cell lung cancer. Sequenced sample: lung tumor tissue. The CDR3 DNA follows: TGTGCCAGCAGCTCTAGCGGGAGGGAGGATACGCAGTATTTT. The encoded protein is CASSSSGREDTQYF.